The source of this T cell receptor (beta chain) is a study of cytomegalovirus exposure and HLA in healthy donors. Study-wide background: Earlier sequencing of some 170 million T cells yielded roughly 120 million unique TCR beta sequences.

A multiplex PCR was run with 60 Vbeta primers and 13 Jbeta primers. TCRdb's copy holds only in-frame clones and misses some; the assay was immunoSEQ multiplex PCR. Of tens of thousands of clones in the sample, roughly 76% are singletons; the top ten hold about an eighth. The sample taken for sequencing was PBMCs. This sequence originates from a male donor in good health and CMV-seropositive.

CDR3 bases: TGTGCCAGCAGTGAATCTGCGGGGAACACCGGGGAGCTGTTTTTT. Protein product: CASSESAGNTGELFF. The chain recombines TRBV6-1 with TRBJ2-2; tentative D call: TRBD2 (5 bases). Looked up from germline, CDR1 is MNHNS and CDR2 is SASEGT. The CDR3 extends over 15 amino acids. V was cut by 2 bases and J by 1 base, with 8 bases left in between.